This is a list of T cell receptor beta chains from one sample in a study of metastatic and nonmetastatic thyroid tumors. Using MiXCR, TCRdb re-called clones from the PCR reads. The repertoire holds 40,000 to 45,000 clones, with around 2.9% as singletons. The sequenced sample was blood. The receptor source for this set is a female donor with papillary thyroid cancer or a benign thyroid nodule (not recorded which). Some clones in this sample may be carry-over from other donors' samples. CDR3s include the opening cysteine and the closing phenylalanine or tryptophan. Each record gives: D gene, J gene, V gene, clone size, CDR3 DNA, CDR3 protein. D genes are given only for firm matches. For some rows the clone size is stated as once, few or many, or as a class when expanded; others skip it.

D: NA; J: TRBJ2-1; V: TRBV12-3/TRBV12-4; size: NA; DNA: TGTGCCAGCAGTTTGTTTCGGGGGGAGCAGTTCTTC; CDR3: CASSLFRGEQFF
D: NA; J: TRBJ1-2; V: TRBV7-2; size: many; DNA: TGTGCCAGCAGACGGGGTTTCTTGAGGGGTGAGGGCTACACCTTC; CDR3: CASRRGFLRGEGYTF
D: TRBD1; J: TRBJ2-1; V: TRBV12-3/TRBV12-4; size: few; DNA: TGTGCCAGCAGTCTTCGTACAGGGGGCGCTTACAATGAGCAGTTCTTC; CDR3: CASSLRTGGAYNEQFF
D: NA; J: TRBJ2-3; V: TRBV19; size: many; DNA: TGTGCCGCCCGTGGGGTCACAGATACGCAGTATTTT; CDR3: CAARGVTDTQYF
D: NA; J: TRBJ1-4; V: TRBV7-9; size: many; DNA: TGTGCCAGCAGCACCGGGTCTGGACTTAATGAAAAACTGTTTTTT; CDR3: CASSTGSGLNEKLFF
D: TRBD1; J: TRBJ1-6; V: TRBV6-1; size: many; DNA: TGTGCCAGCAGTGCCTGGACAGGAAGTAATTCACCCCTCCACTTT; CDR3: CASSAWTGSNSPLHF
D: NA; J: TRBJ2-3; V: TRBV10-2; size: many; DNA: TGCGCCAGCAGTGAGCGGGGCGGGCTAACTAGCACAGATACGCAGTATTTT; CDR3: CASSERGGLTSTDTQYF
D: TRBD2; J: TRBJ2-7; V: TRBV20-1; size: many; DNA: TGCAGTGCTAGAGACCCAGCGGGAGGGCCCGAGCAGTACTTC; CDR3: CSARDPAGGPEQYF
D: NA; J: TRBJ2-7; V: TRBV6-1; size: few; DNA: TGTGCCAGCAGTGTTGCCCGGGGCGAGCAGTACTTC; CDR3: CASSVARGEQYF
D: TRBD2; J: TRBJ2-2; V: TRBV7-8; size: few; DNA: TGTGCCAGCAGCTCGCTAGCGGGAAGTTTCACCGGGGAGCTGTTTTTT; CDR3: CASSSLAGSFTGELFF
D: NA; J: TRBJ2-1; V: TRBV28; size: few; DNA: TGTGCCAGCAGTTTAACGGGGGTGGGGGTCGATGAGCAGTTCTTC; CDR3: CASSLTGVGVDEQFF
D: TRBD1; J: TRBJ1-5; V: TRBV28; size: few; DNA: TGTGCCAGCAGTTTGTGGGACAGGGCGGTCAATCAGCCCCAGCATTTT; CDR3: CASSLWDRAVNQPQHF
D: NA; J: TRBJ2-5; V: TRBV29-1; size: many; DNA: TGCAGCGTTGACGGGGGTAGCGGCCAAGAGACCCAGTACTTC; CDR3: CSVDGGSGQETQYF
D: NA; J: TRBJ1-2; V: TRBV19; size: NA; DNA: TGTGCCAGTAGTATTTGGAGAGGGGCGATAAACTATGGCTACACCTTC; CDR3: CASSIWRGAINYGYTF
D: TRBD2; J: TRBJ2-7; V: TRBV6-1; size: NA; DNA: TGTGCCAGCATCGAACTACGGACTAGCGGTAGTCCGCACGAGCAGTACTTC; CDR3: CASIELRTSGSPHEQYF
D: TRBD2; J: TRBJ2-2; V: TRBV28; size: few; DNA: TGTGCCAGCATGCCACTAGCGGTTAGGAACACCGTGGAGCTGTTTTTT; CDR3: CASMPLAVRNTVELFF
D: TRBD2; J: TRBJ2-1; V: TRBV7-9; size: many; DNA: TGTGCCAGCAGCTTAGTCCCAGCGGGAGTCTCTGAGCAGTTCTTC; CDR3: CASSLVPAGVSEQFF
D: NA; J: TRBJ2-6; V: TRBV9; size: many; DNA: TGTGCCAGCAGCGTGCCGAAGGGGGCTGGGGCCAACGTCCTGACTTTC; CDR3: CASSVPKGAGANVLTF
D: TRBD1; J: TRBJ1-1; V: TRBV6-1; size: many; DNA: TGTGCCAGCAGTGGTACCGGGACAGAGAACACTGAAGCTTTCTTT; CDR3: CASSGTGTENTEAFF
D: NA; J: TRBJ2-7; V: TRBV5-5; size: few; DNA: TGTGCCAGCAGCCCCGACCCAAAAGGCTACGAGCAGTACTTT; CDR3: CASSPDPKGYEQYF
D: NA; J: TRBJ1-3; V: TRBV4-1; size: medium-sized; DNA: TGCGCCAGCAGCCAAAACTCTGGAAACACCATATATTTT; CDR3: CASSQNSGNTIYF
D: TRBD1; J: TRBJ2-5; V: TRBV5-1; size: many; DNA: TGCGCCAGCAGTCTGGGGACAGCGATAATGGAGACCCAGTACTTC; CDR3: CASSLGTAIMETQYF
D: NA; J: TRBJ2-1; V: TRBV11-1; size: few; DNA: TGTGCCAGCAGCTTAAGAGCTGGAGGGAGACCCTCGGGCAATGAGCAATTCTTC; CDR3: CASSLRAGGRPSGNEQFF
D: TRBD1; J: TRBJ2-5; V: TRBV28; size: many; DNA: TGTGCCAGCAGTCCCTCCTTAACAGGGGGCGTGGAGACCCAGTACTTC; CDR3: CASSPSLTGGVETQYF
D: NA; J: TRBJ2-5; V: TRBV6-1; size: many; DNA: TGTGCCAGCAGCCCGACAAACCAAGAGACCCAGTACTTC; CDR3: CASSPTNQETQYF
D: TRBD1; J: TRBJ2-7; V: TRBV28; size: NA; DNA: TGTGCCAGCAGTTTCTGGGACAGGGCCTACGAGCAGTACTTC; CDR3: CASSFWDRAYEQYF
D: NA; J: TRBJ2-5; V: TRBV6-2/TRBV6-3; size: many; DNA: TGTGCCAGCAGTTTTTCGGAGACCCAGTACTTC; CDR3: CASSFSETQYF
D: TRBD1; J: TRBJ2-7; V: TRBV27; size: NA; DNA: TGTGCCAGCAGTTTACACGGACAGGGGGTAAAAGAGCAGTACTTC; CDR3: CASSLHGQGVKEQYF
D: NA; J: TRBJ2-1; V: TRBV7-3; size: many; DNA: TGTGCCAGCAGCTTAAGTAGGTCCAATGAGCAGTTCTTC; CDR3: CASSLSRSNEQFF
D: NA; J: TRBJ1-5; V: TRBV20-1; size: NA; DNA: TGCAGTGCTTACGGTCCCTTTGAGCATCAGCCCCAGCATTTT; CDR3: CSAYGPFEHQPQHF
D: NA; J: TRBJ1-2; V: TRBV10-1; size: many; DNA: TGCGCCAGCAGTGAACGTACGGGCTATGGCTACACCTTC; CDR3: CASSERTGYGYTF
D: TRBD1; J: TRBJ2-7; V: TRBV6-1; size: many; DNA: TGTGCCAGCAGTAACAGGGGACAGGTGCCCTACGAGCAGTACTTC; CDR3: CASSNRGQVPYEQYF
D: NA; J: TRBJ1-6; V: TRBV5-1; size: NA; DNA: TGCGCCAGCAGCGGGGCGGTGGGGGATTCACCCCTCCACTTT; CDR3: CASSGAVGDSPLHF
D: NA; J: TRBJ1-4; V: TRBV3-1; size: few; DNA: TGTGCCAGCAGCCAAGATACGGGGGCTGCTAATGAAAAACTGTTTTTT; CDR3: CASSQDTGAANEKLFF
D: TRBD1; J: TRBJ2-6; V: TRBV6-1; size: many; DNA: TGTGCCAGCAGCGCCCTAGGGACAGGGGGATCTGGGGCCAACGTCCTGACTTTC; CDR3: CASSALGTGGSGANVLTF
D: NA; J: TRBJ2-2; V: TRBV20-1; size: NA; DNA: TGTAGTGCTAGACAGGCCGGCGGGGAGCTGTTTTTT; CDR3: CSARQAGGELFF
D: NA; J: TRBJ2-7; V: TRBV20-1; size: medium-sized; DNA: TGCAGTGCTAGAGATCCCCACGGTGAGGGGTTATACGAGCAGTACTTC; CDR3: CSARDPHGEGLYEQYF
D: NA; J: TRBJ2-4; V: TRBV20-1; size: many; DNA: TGCAGTGCCGACGAGGGAACCAAAAACATTCAGTACTTC; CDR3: CSADEGTKNIQYF
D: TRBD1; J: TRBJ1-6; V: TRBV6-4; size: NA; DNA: TGTGCCAGCAGTTACCCGACAGGGTATAATTCACCCCTCCACTTT; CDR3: CASSYPTGYNSPLHF
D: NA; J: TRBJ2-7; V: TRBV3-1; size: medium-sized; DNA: TGTGCCAGCAGCCAAGGTCGTGAGCAGTACTTC; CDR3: CASSQGREQYF
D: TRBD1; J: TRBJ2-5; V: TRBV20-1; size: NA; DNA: TGCAGTGCTCCTGGGACAGGGGGCAGGGAGACCCAGTACTTC; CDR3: CSAPGTGGRETQYF
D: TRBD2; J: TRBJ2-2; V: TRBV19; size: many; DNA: TGTGCCAGTAGTATTAGCGGGAGGGCCTGGGGCACCGGGGAGCTGTTTTTT; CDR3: CASSISGRAWGTGELFF
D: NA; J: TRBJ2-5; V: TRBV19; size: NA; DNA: TGTGCCAGTAGGACGACGGGCACAGAGACCCAGTACTTC; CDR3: CASRTTGTETQYF
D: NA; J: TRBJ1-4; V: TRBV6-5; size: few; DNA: TGTGCCAGCAGTTCGCCCGGGAAGAAACTGTTTTTT; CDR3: CASSSPGKKLFF
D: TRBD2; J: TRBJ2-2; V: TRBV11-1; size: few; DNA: TGTGCCAGCAGCTTACAGCGGGGCAACACCGGGGAGCTGTTTTTT; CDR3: CASSLQRGNTGELFF
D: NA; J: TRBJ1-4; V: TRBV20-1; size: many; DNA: TGCAGTGCTAGACCTCTCGAGCGGGGGGCGGGTGAAAAACTGTTTTTT; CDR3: CSARPLERGAGEKLFF
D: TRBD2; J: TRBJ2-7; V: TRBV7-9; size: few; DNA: TGTGCCAGCAGCTTACTTACTAGCGAGACCCGGAGGGACGAGCAGTACTTC; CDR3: CASSLLTSETRRDEQYF
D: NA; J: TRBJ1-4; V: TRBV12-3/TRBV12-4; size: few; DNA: TGTGCCAGCAGACCCGACGGGGGGCCTAATGAAAAACTGTTTTTT; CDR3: CASRPDGGPNEKLFF
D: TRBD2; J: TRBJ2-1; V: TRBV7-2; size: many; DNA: TGTGCCAGCAGCTTGCTAGGGGGACTAGCCTACAATGAGCAGTTCTTC; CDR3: CASSLLGGLAYNEQFF
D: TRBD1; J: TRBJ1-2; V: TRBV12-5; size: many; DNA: TGTGCTAGTGCCGCCACGGGACAGGGACACTATGGCTACACCTTC; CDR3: CASAATGQGHYGYTF
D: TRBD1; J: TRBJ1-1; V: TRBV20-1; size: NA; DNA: TGCAGTGCTAGGCGGGTCGAGAACACCGGGACAGGGGACTTTGAAGCTTTCTTT; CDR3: CSARRVENTGTGDFEAFF
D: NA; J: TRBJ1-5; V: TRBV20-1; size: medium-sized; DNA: TGCAGTGCTAGGGGTGGACAGTCTGGACAGCCCCAGCATTTT; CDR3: CSARGGQSGQPQHF
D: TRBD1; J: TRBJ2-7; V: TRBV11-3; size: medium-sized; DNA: TGTGCCAGCAGCTTTAATGGCGGACAGGGTCGGAACTACGAGCAGTACTTC; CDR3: CASSFNGGQGRNYEQYF
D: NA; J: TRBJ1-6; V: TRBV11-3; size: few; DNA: TGTGCCAGCAGCCCTGACAGGCTAGATTCACCCCTCCACTTT; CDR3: CASSPDRLDSPLHF
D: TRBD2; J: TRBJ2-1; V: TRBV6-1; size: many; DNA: TGTGCCAGCCAACAGCGGGGGGCAAACTCCTACAATGAGCAGTTCTTC; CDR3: CASQQRGANSYNEQFF
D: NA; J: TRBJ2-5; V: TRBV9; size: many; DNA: TGTGCCAGCAGCGAAAACACAGGAGTCCAAGAGACCCAGTACTTC; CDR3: CASSENTGVQETQYF